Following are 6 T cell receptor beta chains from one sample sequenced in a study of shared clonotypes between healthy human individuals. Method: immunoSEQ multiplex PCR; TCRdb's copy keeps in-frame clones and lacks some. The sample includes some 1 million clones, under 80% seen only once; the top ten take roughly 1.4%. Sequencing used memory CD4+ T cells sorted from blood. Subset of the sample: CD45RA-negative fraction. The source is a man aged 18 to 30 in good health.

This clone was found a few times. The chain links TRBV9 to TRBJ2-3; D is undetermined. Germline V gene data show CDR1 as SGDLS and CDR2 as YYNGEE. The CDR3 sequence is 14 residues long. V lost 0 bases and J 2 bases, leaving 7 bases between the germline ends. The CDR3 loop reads CASSVAAFTDTQYF. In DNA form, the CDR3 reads TGTGCCAGCAGCGTAGCAGCGTTCACAGATACGCAGTATTTT.

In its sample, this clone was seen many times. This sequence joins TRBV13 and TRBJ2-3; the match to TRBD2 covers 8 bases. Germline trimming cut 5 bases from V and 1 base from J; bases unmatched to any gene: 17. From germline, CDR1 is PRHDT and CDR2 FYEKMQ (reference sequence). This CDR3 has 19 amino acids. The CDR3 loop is CASSRGGREAPLGTDTQYF. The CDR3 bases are TGTGCCAGCAGCCGAGGAGGGCGGGAGGCCCCCTTAGGCACAGATACGCAGTATTTT.

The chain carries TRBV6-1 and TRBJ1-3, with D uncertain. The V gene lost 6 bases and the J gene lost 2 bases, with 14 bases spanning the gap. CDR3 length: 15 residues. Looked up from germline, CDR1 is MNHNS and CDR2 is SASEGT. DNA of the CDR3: TGTGCCAGCAGCCAACCGGTAACGGCTGGAAACACCATATATTTT. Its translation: CASSQPVTAGNTIYF.

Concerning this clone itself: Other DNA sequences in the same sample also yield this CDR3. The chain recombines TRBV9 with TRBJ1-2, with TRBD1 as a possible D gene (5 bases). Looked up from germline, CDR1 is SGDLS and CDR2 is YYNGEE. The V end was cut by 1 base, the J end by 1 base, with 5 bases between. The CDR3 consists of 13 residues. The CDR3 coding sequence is TGTGCCAGCAGCGTACAGGGTAACTATGGCTACACCTTC. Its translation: CASSVQGNYGYTF. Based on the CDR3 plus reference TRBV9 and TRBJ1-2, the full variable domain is DSGVTQTPKHLITATGQRVTLRCSPRSGDLSVYWYQQSLDQGLQFLIQYYNGEERAKGNILERFSAQQFPDLHSELNLSSLELGDSALYFCASSVQGNYGYTFGSGTRLTVV.

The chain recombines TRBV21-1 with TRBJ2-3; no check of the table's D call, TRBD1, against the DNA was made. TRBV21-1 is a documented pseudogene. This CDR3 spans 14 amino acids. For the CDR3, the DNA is TGTGCCAGCCCCGGGGGGACAGGGGGTGATACGCAGTATTTT. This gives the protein CASPGGTGGDTQYF.

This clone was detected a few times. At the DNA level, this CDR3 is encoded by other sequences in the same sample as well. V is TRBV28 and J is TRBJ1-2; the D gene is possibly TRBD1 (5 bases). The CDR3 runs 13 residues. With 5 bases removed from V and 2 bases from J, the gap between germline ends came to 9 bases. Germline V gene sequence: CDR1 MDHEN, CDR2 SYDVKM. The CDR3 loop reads CASSLTGNYGYTF. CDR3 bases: TGTGCCAGCAGTCTAACAGGAAACTATGGCTACACCTTC.